A single sample gave rise to the 21 T cell receptor beta chains below, sequenced in a study of blood T cell repertoires in COVID-19. Clones were read by immunoSEQ multiplex PCR, and TCRdb kept only the in-frame ones, dropping some. Seen here are some 87,000 clones, about nine tenths observed once, and the top ten hold 3% to 4%. The sequencing input was peripheral blood. The receptors here all came from a woman aged 70-85 years with acute or convalescent COVID-19.

DNA for the CDR3: TGTGCCAGCACTAAGGGGGCTTACTCCTACGAGCAGTACGTC. Protein sequence: CASTKGAYSYEQYV. The chain combines TRBV21-1 with TRBJ2-7; the table's D call, TRBD1, has no DNA check behind it. TRBV21-1 is a listed pseudogene. This CDR3 spans 14 amino acids.

The CDR3 DNA sequence: TGCAGCGTCGAGGACAGGAACTATGGCTACACCTTC. Translated, it gives CSVEDRNYGYTF. The chain has TRBV29-1 and TRBJ1-2; TRBD1 matches at 7 bases. The CDR3 is made up of 12 amino acids. Germline CDR1 is SQVTM and CDR2 is ANQGSEA. Germline trimming cut 6 bases from V and 2 bases from J; bases unmatched to any gene: 3.

The chain joins TRBV5-1 to TRBJ2-1, with D uncertain. The CDR3 totals 18 residues. Germline V gene data show CDR1 as SGHRS and CDR2 as YFSETQ. V was cut by 0 bases and J by 3 bases, with 19 bases left in between. The CDR3 DNA reads TGCGCCAGCAGCTTGGCGGTTCTTCCCAAATCCGGCTACAATGAGCAGTTCTTC. It encodes CASSLAVLPKSGYNEQFF.

This rearrangement joins TRBV3-1 (or the pseudogene TRBV3-2) to TRBJ1-2, with D unclear. CDR3 length: 13 amino acids. Germline V gene lookup returns CDR1 LGHDT and CDR2 YNNKEL (reference sequence). Trimming cost V 1 base and J 7 bases, with 10 bases left between them. The CDR3 DNA reads as TGTGCCAGCAGCCAAGGCCCTCCCGGTGGCTACACCTTC. Amino acids: CASSQGPPGGYTF.

This clone was recorded only once. This sequence joins TRBV11-2 and TRBJ2-1; D is perhaps TRBD2 (5 bases). This CDR3 is 15 amino acids long. Germline V gene sequence: CDR1 SGHAT, CDR2 FQNNGV. The V and J ends lost 5 bases and 2 bases respectively, with 13 bases between them. The CDR3 here is CASSKDYTAYNEQFF. As DNA, the CDR3 is TGTGCCAGCAGCAAAGACTATACCGCCTACAATGAGCAGTTCTTC.

The gene calls are TRBV6-4 and TRBJ2-7; 9 positions match TRBD2. V shed 7 bases and J 0 bases; nucleotides not matched to a gene: 1. Germline CDR1 and CDR2: MRHNA and SNTAGT. The CDR3 extends over 13 amino acids. The CDR3 sequence: CASIAGVSYEQYV. The CDR3 nucleotides read TGTGCCAGCATAGCGGGGGTCTCCTACGAGCAGTACGTC.

This chain connects TRBV27 to TRBJ2-7; the match to TRBD2 covers 7 bases. V lost 3 bases to trimming and J lost 2 bases; unmatched junction nucleotides: 4. Germline-derived CDR1 and CDR2 are MNHEY and SMNVEV (reference sequence). CDR3 length: 14 residues. As DNA, the CDR3 is TGTGCCAGCAGTTTTTGGGAGGGACCCTACGAGCAGTACTTC. Translating gives CASSFWEGPYEQYF.

The genes are TRBV12-3 or TRBV12-4 and TRBJ2-7; weak D call: TRBD1 (5 bases). V lost 6 bases and J 0 bases, leaving 9 bases between the germline ends. The length of the CDR3 is 13 residues. The CDR3 protein is CASSPGISYEQYF. As DNA, the CDR3 is TGTGCCAGCAGCCCAGGGATCTCCTACGAGCAGTACTTC.

This clone has only a few counts. V and J are TRBV21-1 and TRBJ1-1. TRBV21-1 is termed a pseudogene. The CDR3 totals 12 residues. The CDR3 coding sequence is TGTGCCACCATCGAGGAGGACACTGAAGCTTTCTTT. As protein: CATIEEDTEAFF.

The chain links TRBV3-1 (or the pseudogene TRBV3-2) to TRBJ2-5; 11 bases match TRBD1. This CDR3 has 18 residues. CDR1 is LGHDT and CDR2 is YNNKEL in the germline V gene (reference sequence). V shed 1 base, J shed 5 bases, and the junction held 12 bases outside the gene matches. CDR3 bases: TGTGCCAGCAGCCAAGCCGGACAGGGGGCTGGCACCCGGGAGACCCAGTACTTC. Translation: CASSQAGQGAGTRETQYF.

This clone was observed once. The chain has TRBV2 and TRBJ1-2, with D unclear. Trimming stripped 5 bases from V and 8 bases from J, with 18 bases between. This CDR3 spans 14 amino acids. The germline gives CDR1 SNHLY, CDR2 FYNNEI. The CDR3 region has the DNA TGTGCCAGCAGTAGGAACGCTGAGGTCGGGGGCTACACCTTC. Protein sequence: CASSRNAEVGGYTF.

CDR3 in amino acids: CASSTGQGNEKLFF. The CDR3 bases are TGTGCCAGCAGCACGGGACAGGGGAATGAAAAACTGTTTTTT. The chain employs TRBV7-9 and TRBJ1-4; 10 bases align to TRBD1. The CDR3 loop spans 14 amino acids. The germline V gene has CDR1 SEHNR and CDR2 FQNEAQ (reference sequence). The V and J ends lost 5 bases and 5 bases, in that order; junction bases with no gene match: 2.

The chain couples TRBV5-4 to TRBJ2-1; 7 bases map to TRBD2. The CDR3 is 15 residues long. CDR1 and CDR2 (germline): SGHNT, YYREEE (reference sequence). V lost 4 bases, J lost 7 bases, and 11 bases stayed unmatched. In DNA form, the CDR3 reads TGTGCCAGCAGCCCACCTTCGAGCGGGAATAATGAGCAGTTCTTC. Its protein product is CASSPPSSGNNEQFF. The full variable domain, its missing parts supplied by reference TRBV5-4 and TRBJ2-1, is ETGVTQSPTHLIKTRGQQVTLRCSSQSGHNTVSWYQQALGQGPQFIFQYYREEENGRGNFPPRFSGLQFPNYSSELNVNALELDDSALYLCASSPPSSGNNEQFFGPGTRLTVL.

The genes are TRBV28 and TRBJ2-5; 7 bases are a match to TRBD2. Germline V lookup: CDR1 MDHEN, CDR2 SYDVKM. The CDR3 extends over 15 amino acids. V trimming: 6 bases; J trimming: 4 bases; junction bases outside the gene matches: 11. The CDR3 coding sequence is TGTGCCAGCAGGTCCCCGGGGCTAGCGGTAGAGACCCAGTACTTC. It codes for CASRSPGLAVETQYF.

The chain combines TRBV27 with TRBJ2-1, with D unclear. Trimming stripped 8 bases from V and 0 bases from J, with 11 bases between. The germline V gene encodes CDR1 MNHEY and CDR2 SMNVEV (reference sequence). The CDR3 is made up of 14 amino acids. This chain's CDR3 is CASAGPNSYNEQFF. The DNA for the CDR3 is TGTGCCAGCGCTGGGCCGAACTCCTACAATGAGCAGTTCTTC.

The chain uses TRBV18 and TRBJ2-5; no clear D. V lost 0 bases to trimming and J lost 5 bases, with 16 bases between them. This CDR3 region has 16 residues. Germline V CDR1 and CDR2: KGHSH, LQKENI. This CDR3 reads CASSPPVYTPKETQYF. CDR3 nucleotide sequence: TGTGCCAGCTCACCACCGGTCTATACTCCGAAGGAGACCCAGTACTTC.

The rearrangement joins TRBV2 to TRBJ2-1, with 8 positions matching TRBD2. The length of the CDR3 is 17 residues. Trimming at V came to 2 bases and at J to 10 bases, leaving 16 bases not matched to a gene. CDR1 SNHLY and CDR2 FYNNEI come from the germline V gene. CDR3 sequence: CASSESPGGPKREEQFF. CDR3 coding DNA: TGTGCCAGCAGTGAATCGCCGGGAGGGCCAAAGAGAGAGGAGCAGTTCTTC.

The genes are TRBV6-5 and TRBJ1-1; 8 positions match TRBD1. The CDR3 loop spans 13 amino acids. The junction had 5 bases not matched to a gene; V was cut back by 7 bases and J by 4 bases. Germline CDR1 MNHEY, CDR2 SVGAGI. The CDR3 sequence: CASNYRGVTEAFF. The CDR3 DNA follows: TGTGCCAGCAACTACAGGGGGGTCACTGAAGCTTTCTTT.

This chain uses TRBV5-5 with TRBJ2-5, with 10 bases fitting TRBD2. CDR1 is SGHKS and CDR2 is YYEKEE in the germline V gene (reference sequence). There are 15 residues in the CDR3. Trimming at V came to 1 base and at J to 4 bases, leaving 4 bases not matched to a gene. This CDR3 is CASSLTSGMVETQYF. The CDR3 region has the DNA TGTGCCAGCAGCTTGACTAGCGGGATGGTAGAGACCCAGTACTTC.

The CDR3 nucleotides are TGTGCCTGTAAACGGACCGGGGAGCTGTTTTTT. Translated, it gives CACKRTGELFF. The rearrangement links TRBV30 to TRBJ2-2; D remains ambiguous. From germline, CDR1 is GTSNPN and CDR2 SVGIG (reference sequence). Trimming took 6 bases from V and 5 from J, leaving 7 bases between them. CDR3 length equals 11 residues.

The J gene is TRBJ2-5, the V gene TRBV18; tentative D call: TRBD1 (6 bases). The CDR3 totals 14 residues. The germline CDR1 and CDR2 sequences are KGHSH and LQKENI. V shed 5 bases and J shed 6 bases, with 16 bases lying between them. Here the CDR3 DNA reads TGTGCCAGCTCATCGGTGCAGGGGCTGAAGACCCAGTACTTC. Translating gives CASSSVQGLKTQYF.